The 13 T cell receptor beta chains presented below share a single source sample, sequenced in a study of T cell responses to AZD1222 COVID-19 vaccine. Method: immunoSEQ multiplex PCR; TCRdb's copy keeps in-frame clones and lacks some. This sample carries more than 95,000 clones, about 87% of them seen once, and the ten largest clones take approximately 9%. This material consisted of peripheral blood, taken on day 0 of AZD1222 vaccination. These receptor sequences come from an adult in good health.

The chain is built from TRBV28 and TRBJ1-1, with D possibly being TRBD1 (6 bases). The CDR3 runs 17 residues. Per the germline V gene, CDR1 is MDHEN and CDR2 is SYDVKM. V was shortened by 2 bases and J by 1 base, with 17 bases between the two germline ends. This CDR3 is CASSLNLGGRRNTEAFF. CDR3 DNA sequence: TGTGCCAGCAGTTTAAATTTGGGGGGCCGGCGGAACACTGAAGCTTTCTTT.

The V and J genes are TRBV5-1 and TRBJ2-7; 7 bases are a match to TRBD1. The V segment lost 4 bases and the J segment 3 bases; nucleotides outside the gene matches: 7. The CDR3 loop spans 14 amino acids. Germline assignment: CDR1 SGHRS and CDR2 YFSETQ. CDR3 nucleotides: TGCGCCAGCAGCCGTACAGGGGAGAGCTACGAGCAGTACTTC. Translation gives CASSRTGESYEQYF.

The chain joins TRBV24-1 to TRBJ2-2; tentatively, D is TRBD1 or TRBD2 (5 bases each). V gave up 3 bases and J gave up 7 bases, with 11 bases separating them. The germline gives CDR1 KGHDR, CDR2 SFDVKD. The CDR3 sequence is 14 residues long. Here the CDR3 reads CATSDGGRSGELFF. CDR3 nucleotide sequence: TGTGCCACCAGTGATGGGGGTCGCAGCGGGGAGCTGTTTTTT.

The chain links TRBV4-1 to TRBJ2-2; D gene unclear. Trimming removed 1 base from V and 5 bases from J, with 8 bases in between. The CDR3 length is 14 residues. Per germline, CDR1 MGHRA and CDR2 YSYEKL. The CDR3 DNA sequence: TGCGCCAGCAGCCAAGTCGTGGGGACCGGGGAGCTGTTTTTT. Its protein is CASSQVVGTGELFF.

The chain links TRBV27 to TRBJ1-4; 9 nucleotides agree with TRBD1. The CDR3 totals 15 residues. Germline CDR1 and CDR2: MNHEY and SMNVEV (reference sequence). V was clipped by 2 bases and J by 8 bases; unmatched bases: 6. CDR3 region: CASSLLGTGTEKLFF. DNA of the CDR3: TGTGCCAGCAGTTTACTCGGGACAGGGACGGAAAAACTGTTTTTT.

The chain uses TRBV7-2 and TRBJ2-7; tentatively, D is TRBD1 (6 bases). In germline, CDR1 is SGHTA, CDR2 FQGNSA. The CDR3 sequence is 15 residues long. Trimming took 5 bases from V and 0 from J, leaving 14 bases between them. This CDR3 is CASSPQQGASYEQYF. The CDR3 DNA sequence: TGTGCCAGCAGCCCTCAACAGGGAGCCTCCTACGAGCAGTACTTC.

This chain links TRBV5-5 with TRBJ2-3; TRBD2 aligns across 15 bases. The germline V gene encodes CDR1 SGHKS and CDR2 YYEKEE (reference sequence). V gave up 4 bases and J gave up 4 bases; unmatched junction bases: 4. The CDR3 runs to 16 residues. CDR3 in amino acids: CASSAGLAGGPDTQYF. The CDR3, as DNA: TGTGCCAGCAGCGCGGGACTAGCGGGAGGACCAGATACGCAGTATTTT. The entire variable domain, with the rest obtained from reference TRBV5-5 and TRBJ2-3, is as follows: DAGVTQSPTHLIKTRGQQVTLRCSPISGHKSVSWYQQVLGQGPQFIFQYYEKEERGRGNFPDRFSARQFPNYSSELNVNALLLGDSALYLCASSAGLAGGPDTQYFGPGTRLTVL.

The J gene is TRBJ2-3, the V gene TRBV11-2, with D unclear. This CDR3 comprises 10 residues. In germline, CDR1 is SGHAT, CDR2 FQNNGV. V was clipped by 6 bases and J by 6 bases, with 4 bases between them. CDR3 in amino acids: CASRRDTQYF. CDR3 DNA sequence: TGTGCCAGCAGGCGGGATACGCAGTATTTT.

The chain links TRBV27 to TRBJ2-2, with TRBD1 matching 9 bases. The CDR3 consists of 16 residues. V shed 5 bases, J shed 4 bases, and the junction held 8 bases outside the gene matches. CDR1 is MNHEY, CDR2 SMNVEV, per germline (reference sequence). Here the CDR3 reads CASSTRGQGSTGELFF. The CDR3 region has the DNA TGTGCCAGCAGTACACGGGGACAGGGATCCACCGGGGAGCTGTTTTTT.

The CDR3 loop is CASSPPKNLGAVTEQFF. CDR3 in DNA: TGTGCCAGCTCACCACCGAAAAATCTTGGGGCAGTGACTGAGCAGTTCTTC. The V and J genes are TRBV18 and TRBJ2-1, with D possibly matching TRBD1 (5 bases). Trimming took off 0 bases at V and 9 bases at J, with 21 bases between the two ends. CDR3 length: 17 residues. In germline, CDR1 is KGHSH, CDR2 LQKENI.

This chain uses TRBV6-8 with TRBJ1-5; D is undetermined. Germline loops: CDR1 MNHGY, CDR2 SAAAGT. Trimming stripped 5 bases from V and 0 bases from J, with 14 bases between. This CDR3 has 16 residues. The CDR3, as DNA: TGTGCCAGCAGTGGGCGGCCAGGCTATAGCAATCAGCCCCAGCATTTT. Translated: CASSGRPGYSNQPQHF.

The chain has TRBV5-6 and TRBJ2-3; D uncertain. Germline CDR1 is SGHDT and CDR2 is YYEEEE. Deletions cut 4 bases from V and 5 bases from J, with 8 bases between. The CDR3 length is 12 residues. The CDR3 region is CASSQDLDTQYF. The CDR3 coding sequence is TGTGCCAGCAGCCAGGATCTAGATACGCAGTATTTT.

This chain joins TRBV1 and TRBJ2-1; the table gives TRBD2 as D, unverified against the DNA. TRBV1 is a pseudogene. CDR3 length equals 18 residues. CDR3 sequence reads: CTSSQDSLAGGIYNEQFF. CDR3 in DNA: TGCACCAGCAGCCAAGATTCGCTAGCGGGGGGCATATACAATGAGCAGTTCTTC.